Listed below are T cell receptor beta chains from one sample, sequenced in a study of Ad26.COV2.S vaccination and SARS-CoV-2 variants. Clones were read by immunoSEQ multiplex PCR, and TCRdb kept only the in-frame ones, dropping some. The table records 350,000 to 500,000 clones, roughly 88% of them present only once. Material: peripheral blood, obtained in a trial of Ad26.COV2.S vaccine versus placebo. The origin of the receptors is a person between 18 and 59 years old who received the Ad26.COV2.S COVID-19 vaccine or a placebo. Each CDR3 is given with its conserved first and last residue. Each record gives: V gene, CDR3 length, D gene, J gene, clone size, CDR3 DNA, CDR3 protein. A D gene is named only where the DNA matches it firmly. Rows give clone size only sometimes, using once, few, many, or a class for an expanded clone.

V gene: TRBV4-2; CDR3 length: 16; D gene: TRBD2; J gene: TRBJ2-1; clone size: few; CDR3 DNA: TGTGCCAGCAGCAAAGACAGCGGGGGCACCTACAATGAGCAGTTCTTC; CDR3 protein: CASSKDSGGTYNEQFF
V gene: TRBV5-4; CDR3 length: 12; D gene: -; J gene: TRBJ1-2; clone size: -; CDR3 DNA: TGTGCCAGCAGCGTGGGACAAGGAGGCTACACCTTC; CDR3 protein: CASSVGQGGYTF
V gene: TRBV30; CDR3 length: 13; D gene: -; J gene: TRBJ2-3; clone size: -; CDR3 DNA: TGTGCCTGGAGGGAGGGGGCCACAGATACGCAGTATTTT; CDR3 protein: CAWREGATDTQYF
V gene: TRBV19; CDR3 length: 12; D gene: -; J gene: TRBJ1-5; clone size: few; CDR3 DNA: TGTGCCAGCTTAGTGGGAGGGGGGCCCCAGCATTTT; CDR3 protein: CASLVGGGPQHF
V gene: TRBV5-1; CDR3 length: 15; D gene: -; J gene: TRBJ1-1; clone size: -; CDR3 DNA: TGCGCCAGCAGCTTGGGGCCAGGGGTAAGAACTGAAGCTTTCTTT; CDR3 protein: CASSLGPGVRTEAFF
V gene: TRBV12-3/TRBV12-4; CDR3 length: 12; D gene: -; J gene: TRBJ1-5; clone size: -; CDR3 DNA: TGTGCCAGCAGTCCAGGGGTTCAGCCCCAGCATTTT; CDR3 protein: CASSPGVQPQHF
V gene: TRBV3-1/TRBV3-2; CDR3 length: 15; D gene: -; J gene: TRBJ2-1; clone size: -; CDR3 DNA: TGTGCCAGCAGCCAAGAATGCCTCTCCTACAATGAGCAGTTCTTC; CDR3 protein: CASSQECLSYNEQFF
V gene: TRBV12-3/TRBV12-4; CDR3 length: 12; D gene: -; J gene: TRBJ2-1; clone size: -; CDR3 DNA: TGTGCCAGCAGTTTAGGCTACAATGAGCAGTTCTTC; CDR3 protein: CASSLGYNEQFF
V gene: TRBV7-9; CDR3 length: 12; D gene: -; J gene: TRBJ2-7; clone size: few; CDR3 DNA: TGTGCCAGCAGCTTAGGGAAGAACGAGCAGTACTTC; CDR3 protein: CASSLGKNEQYF
V gene: TRBV24-1; CDR3 length: 13; D gene: TRBD2; J gene: TRBJ2-2; clone size: -; CDR3 DNA: TGTGCCACCACGGGACTAGCGGGCGGGGAGCTGTTTTTT; CDR3 protein: CATTGLAGGELFF
V gene: TRBV4-1; CDR3 length: 15; D gene: -; J gene: TRBJ2-3; clone size: -; CDR3 DNA: TGCGCCAGCAGCCCCCACGGGCAGAGCACAGATACGCAGTATTTT; CDR3 protein: CASSPHGQSTDTQYF
V gene: TRBV18; CDR3 length: 15; D gene: -; J gene: TRBJ2-1; clone size: -; CDR3 DNA: TGTGCCAGCTCACCACCGGTCGGGGCAAACAATGAGCAGTTCTTC; CDR3 protein: CASSPPVGANNEQFF
V gene: TRBV6-4; CDR3 length: 15; D gene: TRBD1; J gene: TRBJ1-2; clone size: few; CDR3 DNA: TGTGCCAGCAGCCTGAGACAGGGAGGCGGCTATGGCTACACCTTC; CDR3 protein: CASSLRQGGGYGYTF
V gene: TRBV6-2/TRBV6-3; CDR3 length: 12; D gene: -; J gene: TRBJ1-2; clone size: -; CDR3 DNA: TGTGCCAGCAGTTACTCGGAATATGGCTACACCTTC; CDR3 protein: CASSYSEYGYTF
V gene: TRBV19; CDR3 length: 17; D gene: -; J gene: TRBJ2-2; clone size: once; CDR3 DNA: TGTGCCAGTAGTAAGCGGTTCGGCGGGACGAACACCGGGGAGCTGTTTTTT; CDR3 protein: CASSKRFGGTNTGELFF
V gene: TRBV7-9; CDR3 length: 12; D gene: -; J gene: TRBJ2-5; clone size: once; CDR3 DNA: TGTGCCAGCGGGAGGCCGGAAGAGACCCAGTACTTC; CDR3 protein: CASGRPEETQYF
V gene: TRBV2; CDR3 length: 15; D gene: TRBD1; J gene: TRBJ1-1; clone size: -; CDR3 DNA: TGTGCCAGCAAAAGACAGGGAGTCTGGAACACTGAAGCTTTCTTT; CDR3 protein: CASKRQGVWNTEAFF
V gene: TRBV29-1; CDR3 length: 13; D gene: -; J gene: TRBJ1-3; clone size: -; CDR3 DNA: TGCAGCGTTGTACCGAACTCTGGAAACACCATATATTTT; CDR3 protein: CSVVPNSGNTIYF
V gene: TRBV3-1/TRBV3-2; CDR3 length: 15; D gene: -; J gene: TRBJ2-3; clone size: -; CDR3 DNA: TGTGCCAGCAGCCAAAGGGAGACAGGCACAGATACGCAGTATTTT; CDR3 protein: CASSQRETGTDTQYF
V gene: TRBV2; CDR3 length: 14; D gene: -; J gene: TRBJ1-1; clone size: -; CDR3 DNA: TGTGCCAGCAGTTACTGGGAGACGAACACTGAAGCTTTCTTT; CDR3 protein: CASSYWETNTEAFF
V gene: TRBV28; CDR3 length: 15; D gene: -; J gene: TRBJ2-7; clone size: -; CDR3 DNA: TGTGCCAGCAGTTTATTGCCGGGGCGATCCTACGAGCAGTACTTC; CDR3 protein: CASSLLPGRSYEQYF
V gene: TRBV7-9; CDR3 length: 14; D gene: -; J gene: TRBJ2-7; clone size: once; CDR3 DNA: TGTGCCAGCAGCCCGACGGACAGACAGTACGAGCAGTACTTC; CDR3 protein: CASSPTDRQYEQYF
V gene: TRBV6-5; CDR3 length: 14; D gene: TRBD1; J gene: TRBJ2-3; clone size: -; CDR3 DNA: TGTGCCAGCAGAAGTCCCGGGACAGGGTTCGGGCAGTATTTT; CDR3 protein: CASRSPGTGFGQYF
V gene: TRBV7-9; CDR3 length: 19; D gene: -; J gene: TRBJ2-3; clone size: -; CDR3 DNA: TGTGCCAGCAGCCTTTACGGGACGGGAGTCTCGAGTAGCACAGATACGCAGTATTTT; CDR3 protein: CASSLYGTGVSSSTDTQYF
V gene: TRBV28; CDR3 length: 15; D gene: -; J gene: TRBJ2-6; clone size: -; CDR3 DNA: TGTGCCAGCAGTTCAACAGGCTCTGGGGCCAACGTCCTGACTTTC; CDR3 protein: CASSSTGSGANVLTF
V gene: TRBV27; CDR3 length: 15; D gene: TRBD1; J gene: TRBJ1-6; clone size: -; CDR3 DNA: TGTGCCAGCAGTTTAGCCGGGACAGGAGGTTCACCCCTCCACTTT; CDR3 protein: CASSLAGTGGSPLHF
V gene: TRBV28; CDR3 length: 14; D gene: -; J gene: TRBJ2-2; clone size: -; CDR3 DNA: TGTGCCAGTGTCGAACAGTCGAACACCGGGGAGCTGTTTTTT; CDR3 protein: CASVEQSNTGELFF
V gene: TRBV7-9; CDR3 length: 15; D gene: -; J gene: TRBJ1-2; clone size: -; CDR3 DNA: TGTGCCAGCAGCTACCCCCTGGAGGGCAAAGATGGCTACACCTTC; CDR3 protein: CASSYPLEGKDGYTF
V gene: TRBV5-6; CDR3 length: 14; D gene: TRBD1; J gene: TRBJ1-2; clone size: once; CDR3 DNA: TGTGCCAGCAGCTTGGGACAGGGGGCGATTGGCTACACCTTC; CDR3 protein: CASSLGQGAIGYTF
V gene: TRBV9; CDR3 length: 17; D gene: TRBD1; J gene: TRBJ2-2; clone size: -; CDR3 DNA: TGTGCCAGCAGCGGGGACAGGGAGATGCGTGCTGCCGGGGAGCTGTTTTTT; CDR3 protein: CASSGDREMRAAGELFF
V gene: TRBV5-4; CDR3 length: 12; D gene: -; J gene: TRBJ1-1; clone size: -; CDR3 DNA: TGTGCCAGCAGCCAAACTGGGTATGAAGCTTTCTTT; CDR3 protein: CASSQTGYEAFF
V gene: TRBV5-1; CDR3 length: 12; D gene: TRBD1; J gene: TRBJ1-1; clone size: -; CDR3 DNA: TGCGCCAGCAAGACAGGGAGCACTGAAGCTTTCTTT; CDR3 protein: CASKTGSTEAFF
V gene: TRBV6-1; CDR3 length: 16; D gene: -; J gene: TRBJ1-2; clone size: -; CDR3 DNA: TGTGCCAGCAGTGAGCCGGTGGGAGGGCTAATCTATGGCTACACCTTC; CDR3 protein: CASSEPVGGLIYGYTF
V gene: TRBV7-2; CDR3 length: 15; D gene: -; J gene: TRBJ2-7; clone size: once; CDR3 DNA: TGTGCCAGCAGCCCTGTAGGGGGGCTTTTCAACGAGCAGTACTTC; CDR3 protein: CASSPVGGLFNEQYF
V gene: TRBV11-1; CDR3 length: 13; D gene: -; J gene: TRBJ1-2; clone size: -; CDR3 DNA: TGTGCCAGCAGCTTAGACAGGGCAGGCGGCTACACCTTC; CDR3 protein: CASSLDRAGGYTF
V gene: TRBV27; CDR3 length: 13; D gene: -; J gene: TRBJ1-2; clone size: -; CDR3 DNA: TGTGCCAGCAGTCGGGCAGAAAACTATGGCTACACCTTC; CDR3 protein: CASSRAENYGYTF
V gene: TRBV27; CDR3 length: 14; D gene: -; J gene: TRBJ2-2; clone size: -; CDR3 DNA: TGTGCCAGCAGTTTAGTTCAGGGAACCGGGGAGCTGTTTTTT; CDR3 protein: CASSLVQGTGELFF